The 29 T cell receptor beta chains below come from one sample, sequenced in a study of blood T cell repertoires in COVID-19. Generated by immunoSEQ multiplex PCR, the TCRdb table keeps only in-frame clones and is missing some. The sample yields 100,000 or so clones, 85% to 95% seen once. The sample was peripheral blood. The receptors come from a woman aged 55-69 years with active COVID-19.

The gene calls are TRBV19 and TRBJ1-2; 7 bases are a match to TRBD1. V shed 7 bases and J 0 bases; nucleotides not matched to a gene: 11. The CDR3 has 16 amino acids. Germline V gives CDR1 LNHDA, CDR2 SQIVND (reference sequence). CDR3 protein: CASTPPAGTANYGYTF. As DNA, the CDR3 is TGTGCCAGTACTCCTCCTGCAGGGACAGCTAACTATGGCTACACCTTC.

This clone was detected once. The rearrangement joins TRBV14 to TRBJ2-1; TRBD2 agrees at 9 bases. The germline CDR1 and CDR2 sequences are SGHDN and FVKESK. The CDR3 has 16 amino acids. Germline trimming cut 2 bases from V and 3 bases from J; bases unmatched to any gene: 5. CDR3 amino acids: CASSQWGLANYNEQFF. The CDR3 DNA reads TGTGCCAGCAGCCAATGGGGACTAGCCAACTACAATGAGCAGTTCTTC.

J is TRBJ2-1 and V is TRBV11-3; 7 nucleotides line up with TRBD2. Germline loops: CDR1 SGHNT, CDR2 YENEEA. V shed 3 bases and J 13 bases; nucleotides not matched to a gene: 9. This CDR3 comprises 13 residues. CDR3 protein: CASSLGTKRGQFF. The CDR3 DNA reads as TGTGCCAGCAGCTTGGGGACCAAGCGGGGCCAGTTCTTC. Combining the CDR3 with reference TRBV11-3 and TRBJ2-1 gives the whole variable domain EAGVVQSPRYKIIEKKQPVAFWCNPISGHNTLYWYLQNLGQGPELLIRYENEEAVDDSQLPKDRFSAERLKGVDSTLKIQPAELGDSAVYLCASSLGTKRGQFFGPGTRLTVL.

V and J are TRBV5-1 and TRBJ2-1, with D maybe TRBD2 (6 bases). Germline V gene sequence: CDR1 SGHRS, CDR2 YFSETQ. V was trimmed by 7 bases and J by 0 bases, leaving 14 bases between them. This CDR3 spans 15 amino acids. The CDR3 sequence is CASHDGRSSYNEQFF. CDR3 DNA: TGCGCCAGCCACGATGGGAGGAGCTCCTACAATGAGCAGTTCTTC.

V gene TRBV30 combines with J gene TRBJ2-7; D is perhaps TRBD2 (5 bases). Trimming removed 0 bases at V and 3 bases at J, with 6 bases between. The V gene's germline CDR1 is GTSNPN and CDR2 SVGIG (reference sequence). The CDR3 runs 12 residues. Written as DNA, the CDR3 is TGTGCCTGGAGTGTGGGGAGCTACGAGCAGTACTTC. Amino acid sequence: CAWSVGSYEQYF.

In DNA form, the CDR3 reads TGTGCCAGCAGTGGGCGGACAGGCGGATCGGAGCAGTACTTC. Residues: CASSGRTGGSEQYF. This sequence joins TRBV2 and TRBJ2-7; TRBD1 matches 7 bases. This CDR3 contains 14 residues. Germline V CDR1 and CDR2: SNHLY, FYNNEI. V lost 4 bases, J lost 7 bases, and 10 bases stayed unmatched. The variable domain in full, completed from reference TRBV2 and TRBJ2-7, reads EPEVTQTPSHQVTQMGQEVILRCVPISNHLYFYWYRQILGQKVEFLVSFYNNEISEKSEIFDDQFSVERPDGSNFTLKIRSTKLEDSAMYFCASSGRTGGSEQYFGPGTRLTVT.

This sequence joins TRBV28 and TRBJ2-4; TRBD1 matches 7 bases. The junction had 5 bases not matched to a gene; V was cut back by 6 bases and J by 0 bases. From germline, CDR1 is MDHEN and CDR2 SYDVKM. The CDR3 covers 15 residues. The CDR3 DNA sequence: TGTGCCAGCAGGGGGACAGCTCTAGCCAAAAACATTCAGTACTTC. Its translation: CASRGTALAKNIQYF.

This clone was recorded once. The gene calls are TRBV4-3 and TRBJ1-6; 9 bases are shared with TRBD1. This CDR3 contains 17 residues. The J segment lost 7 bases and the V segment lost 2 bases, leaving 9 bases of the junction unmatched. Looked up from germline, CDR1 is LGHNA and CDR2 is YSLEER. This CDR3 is CASSQQIEGTGNSPLHF. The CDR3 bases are TGCGCCAGCAGCCAACAGATAGAAGGGACAGGGAATTCACCCCTCCACTTT.

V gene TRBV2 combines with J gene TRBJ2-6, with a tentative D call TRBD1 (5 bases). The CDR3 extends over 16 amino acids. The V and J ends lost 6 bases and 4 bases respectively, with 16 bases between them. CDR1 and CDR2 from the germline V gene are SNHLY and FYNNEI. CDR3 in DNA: TGTGCCAGCAGCCGCTCAGGGCTGTCAGGGGCCAACGTCCTGACTTTC. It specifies CASSRSGLSGANVLTF.

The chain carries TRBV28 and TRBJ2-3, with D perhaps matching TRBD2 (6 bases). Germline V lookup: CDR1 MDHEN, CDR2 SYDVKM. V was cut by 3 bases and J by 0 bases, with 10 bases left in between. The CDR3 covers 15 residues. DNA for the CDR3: TGTGCCAGCAGTTTTGCGGGGACTAGCACAGATACGCAGTATTTT. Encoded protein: CASSFAGTSTDTQYF.

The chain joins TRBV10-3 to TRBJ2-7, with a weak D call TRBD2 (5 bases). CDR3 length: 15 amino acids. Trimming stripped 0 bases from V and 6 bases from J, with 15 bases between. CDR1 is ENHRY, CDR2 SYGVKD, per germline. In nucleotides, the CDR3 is TGTGCCATCAGTGAGTCGAGGGCCGGCAATGGCGAGCAGTACTTC. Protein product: CAISESRAGNGEQYF.

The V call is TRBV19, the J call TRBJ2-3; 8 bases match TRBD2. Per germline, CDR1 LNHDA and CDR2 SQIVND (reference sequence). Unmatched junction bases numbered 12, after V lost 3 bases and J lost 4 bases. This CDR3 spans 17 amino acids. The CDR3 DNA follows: TGTGCCAGTAGTATGCCCCCGGGGGGGGGACGGGCAGATACGCAGTATTTT. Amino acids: CASSMPPGGGRADTQYF. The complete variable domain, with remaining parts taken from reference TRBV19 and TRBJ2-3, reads DGGITQSPKYLFRKEGQNVTLSCEQNLNHDAMYWYRQDPGQGLRLIYYSQIVNDFQKGDIAEGYSVSREKKESFPLTVTSAQKNPTAFYLCASSMPPGGGRADTQYFGPGTRLTVL.

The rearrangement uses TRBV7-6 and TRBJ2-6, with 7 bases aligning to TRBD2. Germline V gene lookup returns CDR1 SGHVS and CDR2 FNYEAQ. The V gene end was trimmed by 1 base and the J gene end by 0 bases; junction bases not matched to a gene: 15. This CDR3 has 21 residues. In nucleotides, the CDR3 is TGTGCCAGCAGCTTAGTTGTTTATGCGGGAGCCTCTTACTCTGGGGCCAACGTCCTGACTTTC. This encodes CASSLVVYAGASYSGANVLTF.

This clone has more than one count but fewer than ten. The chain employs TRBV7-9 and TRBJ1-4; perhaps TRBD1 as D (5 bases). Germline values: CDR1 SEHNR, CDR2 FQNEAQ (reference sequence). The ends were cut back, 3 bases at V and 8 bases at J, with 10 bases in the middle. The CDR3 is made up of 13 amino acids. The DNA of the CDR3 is TGTGCCAGCAGCTTCAGGGATGGCGAAAAACTGTTTTTT. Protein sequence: CASSFRDGEKLFF. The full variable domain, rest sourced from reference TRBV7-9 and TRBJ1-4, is DTGVSQNPRHKITKRGQNVTFRCDPISEHNRLYWYRQTLGQGPEFLTYFQNEAQLEKSRLLSDRFSAERPKGSFSTLEIQRTEQGDSAMYLCASSFRDGEKLFFGSGTQLSVL.

The CDR3 coding sequence is TGTGCCAGCAGCTCAAAAGGAAGCGGACTAGCCACAGGGGAGCTGTTTTTT. It translates to CASSSKGSGLATGELFF. The chain links TRBV11-2 to TRBJ2-2; 8 nucleotides agree with TRBD2. The CDR3 contains 17 residues. Trimming took 4 bases from V and 8 from J; bases not matched to a gene: 15. The germline gives CDR1 SGHAT, CDR2 FQNNGV. The full variable domain, with the rest looked up from reference TRBV11-2 and TRBJ2-2, is EAGVAQSPRYKIIEKRQSVAFWCNPISGHATLYWYQQILGQGPKLLIQFQNNGVVDDSQLPKDRFSAERLKGVDSTLKIQPAKLEDSAVYLCASSSKGSGLATGELFFGEGSRLTVL.

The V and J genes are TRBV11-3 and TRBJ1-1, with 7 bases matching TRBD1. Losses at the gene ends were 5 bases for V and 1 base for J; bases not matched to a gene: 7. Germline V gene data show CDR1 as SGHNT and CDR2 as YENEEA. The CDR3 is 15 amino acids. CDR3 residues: CASSPRTGGNTEAFF. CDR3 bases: TGTGCCAGCAGCCCGAGGACAGGCGGGAACACTGAAGCTTTCTTT. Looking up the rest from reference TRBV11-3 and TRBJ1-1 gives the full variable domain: EAGVVQSPRYKIIEKKQPVAFWCNPISGHNTLYWYLQNLGQGPELLIRYENEEAVDDSQLPKDRFSAERLKGVDSTLKIQPAELGDSAVYLCASSPRTGGNTEAFFGQGTRLTVV.

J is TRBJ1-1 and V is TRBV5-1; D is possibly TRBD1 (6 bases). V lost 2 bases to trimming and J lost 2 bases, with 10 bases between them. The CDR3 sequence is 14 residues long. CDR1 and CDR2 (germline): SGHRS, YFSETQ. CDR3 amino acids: CASSLQDSNTEAFF. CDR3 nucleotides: TGCGCCAGCAGCTTACAGGACAGCAACACTGAAGCTTTCTTT.

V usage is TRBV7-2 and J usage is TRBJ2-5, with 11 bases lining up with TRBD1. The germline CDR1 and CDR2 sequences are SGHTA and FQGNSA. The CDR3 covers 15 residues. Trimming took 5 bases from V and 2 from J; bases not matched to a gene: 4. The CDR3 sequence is CASSQGQGVQETQYF. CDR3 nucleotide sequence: TGTGCCAGCAGCCAGGGACAGGGGGTTCAAGAGACCCAGTACTTC.

CDR3 sequence reads: CASSNGQGSAFF. CDR3 sequence (DNA): TGTGCCAGCTCCAACGGACAGGGGAGCGCTTTCTTT. This rearrangement joins TRBV18 to TRBJ1-1; 9 bases are shared with TRBD1. This CDR3 region has 12 residues. Per the germline V gene, CDR1 is KGHSH and CDR2 is LQKENI. V shed 6 bases, J shed 11 bases, and the junction held 7 bases outside the gene matches.

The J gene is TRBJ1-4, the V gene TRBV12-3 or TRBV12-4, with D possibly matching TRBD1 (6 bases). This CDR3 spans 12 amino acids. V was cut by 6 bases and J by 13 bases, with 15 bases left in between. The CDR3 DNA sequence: TGTGCCAGCAGCCTAAAGGGGGATGGACTGTTTTTT. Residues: CASSLKGDGLFF.

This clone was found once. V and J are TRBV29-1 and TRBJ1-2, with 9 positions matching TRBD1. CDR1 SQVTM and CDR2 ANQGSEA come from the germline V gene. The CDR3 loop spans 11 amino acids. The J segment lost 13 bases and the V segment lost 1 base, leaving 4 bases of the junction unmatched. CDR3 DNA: TGCAGCGTTGAAGTGGACAGGGGTGCCACCTTC. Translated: CSVEVDRGATF.

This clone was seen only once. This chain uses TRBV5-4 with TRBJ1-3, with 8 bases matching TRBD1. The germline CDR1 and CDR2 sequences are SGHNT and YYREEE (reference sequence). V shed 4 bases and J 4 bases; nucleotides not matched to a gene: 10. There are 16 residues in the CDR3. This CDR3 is CASSLSGTGRGNTIYF. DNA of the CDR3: TGTGCCAGCAGCCTGTCCGGGACAGGACGCGGAAACACCATATATTTT.

CDR3 nucleotide sequence: TGTGCCAGCAGTGAACACAGGGGGGGATTGAATGAGCAGTTCTTC. This encodes CASSEHRGGLNEQFF. The V and J genes are TRBV6-1 and TRBJ2-1; D possibly corresponds to TRBD1 (8 bases). This CDR3 has 15 amino acids. With 2 bases removed from V and 7 bases from J, the gap between germline ends came to 15 bases. Germline V lookup: CDR1 MNHNS, CDR2 SASEGT.

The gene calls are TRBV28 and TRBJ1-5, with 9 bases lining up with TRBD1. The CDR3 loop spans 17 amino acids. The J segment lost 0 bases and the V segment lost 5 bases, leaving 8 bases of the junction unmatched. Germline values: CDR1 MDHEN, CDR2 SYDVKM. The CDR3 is CASSRLGTGNSNQPQHF. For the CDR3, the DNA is TGTGCCAGCAGTCGTCTCGGGACAGGGAATAGCAATCAGCCCCAGCATTTT.

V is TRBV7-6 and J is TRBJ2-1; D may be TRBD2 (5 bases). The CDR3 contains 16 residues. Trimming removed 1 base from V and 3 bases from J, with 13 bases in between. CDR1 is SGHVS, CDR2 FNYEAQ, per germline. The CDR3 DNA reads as TGTGCCAGCAGCTTAGAGGCGGGCCCAATCTACAATGAGCAGTTCTTC. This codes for CASSLEAGPIYNEQFF.

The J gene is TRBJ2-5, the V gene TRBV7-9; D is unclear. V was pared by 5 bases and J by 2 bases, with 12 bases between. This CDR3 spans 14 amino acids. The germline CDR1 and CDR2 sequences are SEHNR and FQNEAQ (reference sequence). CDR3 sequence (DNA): TGTGCCAGCAGCCCGCCAGTCCTGCAAGAGACCCAGTACTTC. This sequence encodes CASSPPVLQETQYF.

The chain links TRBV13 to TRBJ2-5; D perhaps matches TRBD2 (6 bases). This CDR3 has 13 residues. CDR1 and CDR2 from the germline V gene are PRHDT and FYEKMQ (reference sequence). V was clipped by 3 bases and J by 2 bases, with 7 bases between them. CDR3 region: CASSFRGQETQYF. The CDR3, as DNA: TGTGCCAGCAGCTTCCGGGGGCAAGAGACCCAGTACTTC.

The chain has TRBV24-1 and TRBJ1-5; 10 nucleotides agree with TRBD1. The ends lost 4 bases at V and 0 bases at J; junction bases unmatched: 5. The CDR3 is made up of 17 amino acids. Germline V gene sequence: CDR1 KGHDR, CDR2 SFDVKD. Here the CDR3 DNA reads TGTGCCACCAGTGACCCAGACAGGGGGCCTAGCAATCAGCCCCAGCATTTT. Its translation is CATSDPDRGPSNQPQHF.

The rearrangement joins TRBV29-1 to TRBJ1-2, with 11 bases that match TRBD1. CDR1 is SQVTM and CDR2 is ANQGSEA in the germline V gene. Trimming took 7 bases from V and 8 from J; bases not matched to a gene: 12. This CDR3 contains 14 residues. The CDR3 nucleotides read TGCAGCGCCGGAGGATTGGACAGGGGGCGAGGCTACACCTTC. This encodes CSAGGLDRGRGYTF. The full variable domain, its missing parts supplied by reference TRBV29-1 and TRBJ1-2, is SAVISQKPSRDICQRGTSLTIQCQVDSQVTMMFWYRQQPGQSLTLIATANQGSEATYESGFVIDKFPISRPNLTFSTLTVSNMSPEDSSIYLCSAGGLDRGRGYTFGSGTRLTVV.